The 26 T cell receptor beta chains below come from one sample, sequenced in a study of shared clonotypes between healthy human individuals. Profiled with immunoSEQ multiplex PCR; TCRdb holds only in-frame clones, not every one. Among roughly 510,000 clones, 60% to 80% were seen once, and the ten largest hold around 13%. Sequencing was carried out using PBMCs. Receptors were obtained from a woman in her thirties or forties in good health. Some clones in this sample may be carry-over from other donors' samples.

This chain uses TRBV5-6 with TRBJ2-2, with 10 bases aligning to TRBD2. The CDR3 has 16 amino acids. Trimming took 3 bases from V and 1 from J; bases not matched to a gene: 3. The V gene's germline CDR1 is SGHDT and CDR2 YYEEEE. CDR3 amino acids: CASSSRLAGNTGELFF. The CDR3 nucleotides are TGTGCCAGCAGCTCCCGACTAGCGGGGAACACCGGGGAGCTGTTTTTT.

V gene TRBV6-5 combines with J gene TRBJ2-7; D possibly matches TRBD1 or TRBD2 (5 bases each). CDR1 and CDR2 (germline): MNHEY, SVGAGI. This CDR3 comprises 12 residues. Trimming removed 7 bases at V and 0 bases at J, with 7 bases between. The CDR3 spells CASNGASYEQYF. CDR3 coding DNA: TGTGCCAGCAACGGGGCCTCCTACGAGCAGTACTTC.

V is TRBV4-1 and J is TRBJ1-4; no clear D gene. The CDR3 covers 16 residues. The germline V gene encodes CDR1 MGHRA and CDR2 YSYEKL. With 1 base removed from V and 4 bases from J, the gap between germline ends came to 13 bases. The CDR3 DNA follows: TGCGCCAGCAGCCAAGGTCCTAGCCTACGTAATGAAAAACTGTTTTTT. The encoded protein is CASSQGPSLRNEKLFF.

V and J are TRBV2 and TRBJ1-4; 7 bases agree with TRBD1. This CDR3 is 14 amino acids long. Germline assignment: CDR1 SNHLY and CDR2 FYNNEI. With 9 bases clipped from V and 4 bases from J, the junction kept 8 bases outside the gene matches. Here the CDR3 DNA reads TGTGCCAGAAGTCCGGGACAGAGTAATGAAAAACTGTTTTTT. As protein: CARSPGQSNEKLFF.

The chain has TRBV7-3 and TRBJ2-7; no reliable D call. In germline, CDR1 is SGHTA, CDR2 FQGTGA. V was shortened by 5 bases and J by 0 bases, with 8 bases between the two germline ends. The CDR3 consists of 13 residues. The CDR3 DNA follows: TGTGCCAGCAGCCCACCCAGCTCCTACGAGCAGTACTTC. Residues: CASSPPSSYEQYF.

This clone was seen more than once but under ten times. For the CDR3, the DNA is TGTGCCAGCTCTCCGTCCGGGGAGAACACTGAAGCTTTCTTT. Its protein product is CASSPSGENTEAFF. The genes are TRBV18 and TRBJ1-1; no clear D. The V and J ends lost 6 bases and 1 base respectively, with 12 bases between them. The germline CDR1 and CDR2 sequences are KGHSH and LQKENI. CDR3 size: 14 residues.

This chain uses TRBV4-1 with TRBJ1-2, with TRBD1 matching 9 bases. The V segment lost 3 bases and the J segment 8 bases; nucleotides outside the gene matches: 13. This CDR3 has 16 residues. The germline V gene encodes CDR1 MGHRA and CDR2 YSYEKL. The DNA for the CDR3 is TGCGCCAGCAGCCAGGGAACAGGGGGCATTAGGGGAGGCTACACCTTC. Its translation is CASSQGTGGIRGGYTF.

This chain joins TRBV9 and TRBJ2-1; 10 nucleotides align to TRBD2. Trimming cost V 4 bases and J 10 bases; bases outside gene matches: 14. CDR1 is SGDLS, CDR2 YYNGEE, per germline. The CDR3 runs to 16 residues. CDR3 bases: TGTGCCAGCAGCCCATGGGGGGCTAGCGGGAGTTGGGAGCAGTTCTTC. It encodes CASSPWGASGSWEQFF.

The chain carries TRBV11-1 and TRBJ1-4; D is unclear. The CDR3 loop spans 15 amino acids. V lost 0 bases and J 1 base, leaving 6 bases between the germline ends. From germline, CDR1 is SGHAT and CDR2 FQDESV (reference sequence). As DNA, the CDR3 is TGTGCCAGCAGCTTAGCGACGGAAACTAATGAAAAACTGTTTTTT. Amino acid sequence: CASSLATETNEKLFF.

The V call is TRBV7-3, the J call TRBJ2-6, with D unresolved. The V end lost 2 bases, the J end lost 1 base, and 6 bases lay between the germline ends. The CDR3 is 15 amino acids. Germline V gives CDR1 SGHTA, CDR2 FQGTGA. In DNA, the CDR3 is TGTGCCAGCAGCTTAGTAGTTTCTGGGGCCAACGTCCTGACTTTC. It is translated as CASSLVVSGANVLTF.

In its sample, this clone was seen once. This chain links TRBV29-1 with TRBJ1-5, with TRBD1 identical over 11 bases. The J segment lost 7 bases and the V segment lost 0 bases, leaving 8 bases of the junction unmatched. The CDR3 runs 16 residues. Germline CDR1 SQVTM, CDR2 ANQGSEA. The CDR3 DNA follows: TGCAGCGTTGAAGAATGGGGACAGGGGGAAGTGCAGCCCCAGCATTTT. It yields the protein CSVEEWGQGEVQPQHF.

The chain employs TRBV7-2 and TRBJ2-1; D not resolved. Trimming shortened V by 5 bases and J by 8 bases, and 7 bases separated the two germline ends. Per the germline V gene, CDR1 is SGHTA and CDR2 is FQGNSA. There are 11 residues in the CDR3. The CDR3 nucleotides read TGTGCCAGCAGCCCGGCGTATGAGCAGTTCTTC. This gives the protein CASSPAYEQFF.

The CDR3 nucleotides are TGTGCCAGCAGCTTGGGGGAGTCCGGATCCTACAATGAGCAGTTCTTC. It is translated as CASSLGESGSYNEQFF. The chain has TRBV5-4 and TRBJ2-1, with a tentative D call TRBD2 (5 bases). V was cut by 0 bases and J by 1 base, with 11 bases left in between. The CDR3 totals 16 residues. CDR1 SGHNT and CDR2 YYREEE come from the germline V gene (reference sequence).

The V and J genes are TRBV11-2 and TRBJ2-7, with TRBD2 matching 7 bases. J gave up 3 bases and V 1 base, and 3 bases lay outside the gene matches. Looked up from germline, CDR1 is SGHAT and CDR2 is FQNNGV. The CDR3 length is 14 residues. The CDR3 DNA reads as TGTGCCAGCAGCTTAGTTTTAGCGGGCTACGAGCAGTACTTC. This sequence encodes CASSLVLAGYEQYF.

This clone was counted only a few times. The chain links TRBV21-1 to TRBJ2-7; TRBD1, the table's D call, was not compared with the DNA. TRBV21-1 is termed a pseudogene. The CDR3 length is 14 residues. For the CDR3, the DNA is TGTGCCAGACAATTGGGGCGGCTTAAGTACGAGCAGTACTTC. Translated: CARQLGRLKYEQYF.

The chain has TRBV19 and TRBJ1-4; TRBD1 matches 10 bases. The germline V gene has CDR1 LNHDA and CDR2 SQIVND (reference sequence). V lost 10 bases to trimming and J lost 0 bases; unmatched junction nucleotides: 8. The CDR3 length is 16 residues. In nucleotides, the CDR3 is TGTGCCAAAGACAGGGGGCGGGATGCAACTAATGAAAAACTGTTTTTT. It translates to CAKDRGRDATNEKLFF.

The chain is built from TRBV14 and TRBJ1-5; 9 bases map to TRBD1. Germline-derived CDR1 and CDR2 are SGHDN and FVKESK. V dropped 3 bases and J dropped 8; count of bases not matched to a gene: 5. The CDR3 covers 14 residues. The CDR3 loop is CASSHTGGFEPQHF. CDR3 nucleotides: TGTGCCAGCAGCCATACAGGGGGCTTTGAGCCCCAGCATTTT.

This clone was recorded a few times. The V and J genes are TRBV19 and TRBJ1-1; 7 bases line up with TRBD1. Germline trimming cut 6 bases from V and 3 bases from J; bases unmatched to any gene: 7. Germline CDR1 reads LNHDA; CDR2 reads SQIVND (reference sequence). The CDR3 spans 14 residues. In DNA, the CDR3 is TGTGCCAGTAGCCTTGACAGGGCTTACACTGAAGCTTTCTTT. The encoded protein is CASSLDRAYTEAFF.

V and J are TRBV7-9 and TRBJ2-7, with D possibly being TRBD2 (6 bases). This CDR3 has 14 residues. Between the trimmed V and J ends, which lost 5 bases and 2 bases, there was a span of 13 bases. Per the germline V gene, CDR1 is SEHNR and CDR2 is FQNEAQ (reference sequence). The CDR3 sequence is CASSVPGLTYEQYF. CDR3 DNA: TGTGCCAGCAGCGTACCGGGACTCACCTACGAGCAGTACTTC.

About this clone: This may be a read error: a much more frequent sequence differs by one nucleotide. V usage is TRBV30 and J usage is TRBJ2-1, with D perhaps TRBD1 or TRBD2 (6 bases each). This CDR3 spans 17 amino acids. Looked up from germline, CDR1 is GTSNPN and CDR2 is SVGIG (reference sequence). In DNA, the CDR3 is TGTGCCTGGAGGGGTGGATTAGGGGGGCGCACCTACAATGAGCAGGTCTTC. Its protein product is CAWRGGLGGRTYNEQVF.

The rearrangement uses TRBV11-3 and TRBJ2-3, with TRBD2 identical over 10 bases. The length of the CDR3 is 15 residues. The V segment lost 4 bases and the J segment 5 bases; nucleotides outside the gene matches: 6. Germline assignment: CDR1 SGHNT and CDR2 YENEEA. CDR3 sequence: CASSYLAGEGDTQYF. For the CDR3, the DNA is TGTGCCAGCAGCTATCTAGCGGGGGAGGGAGATACGCAGTATTTT.

The V call is TRBV5-1, the J call TRBJ1-2; D possibly corresponds to TRBD1 (6 bases). Looked up from germline, CDR1 is SGHRS and CDR2 is YFSETQ. The CDR3 covers 15 residues. With 0 bases removed from V and 3 bases from J, the gap between germline ends came to 12 bases. CDR3 coding DNA: TGCGCCAGCAGCTTGGTGCAGGGGACCGACTATGGCTACACCTTC. It yields the protein CASSLVQGTDYGYTF.

This rearrangement joins TRBV9 to TRBJ2-5, with 9 bases fitting TRBD1. From germline, CDR1 is SGDLS and CDR2 YYNGEE. The CDR3 extends over 16 amino acids. V trimming: 2 bases; J trimming: 5 bases; junction bases outside the gene matches: 10. CDR3 DNA: TGTGCCAGCAGCGTTTTACTTATTGGACAGGGGGAGACCCAGTACTTC. It is translated as CASSVLLIGQGETQYF.

The rearrangement uses TRBV5-4 and TRBJ1-4; D ambiguous. V lost 0 bases and J lost 4, with 4 bases in between. The CDR3 runs 13 residues. The germline CDR1 and CDR2 sequences are SGHNT and YYREEE (reference sequence). The CDR3 here is CASSLDSNEKLFF. CDR3 sequence (DNA): TGTGCCAGCAGCTTGGACAGTAATGAAAAACTGTTTTTT.

This clone showed up just a few times. The CDR3 nucleotides are TGTGCCAGCAGCCTGGGCTCTGGGACAGGGGGCGTCGGTGGCGGGGAGCTGTTTTTT. This encodes CASSLGSGTGGVGGGELFF. The chain links TRBV11-3 to TRBJ2-2; 12 nucleotides match TRBD1. There are 19 residues in the CDR3. CDR1 is SGHNT, CDR2 YENEEA, per germline. V lost 5 bases, J lost 7 bases, and 17 bases stayed unmatched.

The V and J genes are TRBV5-4 and TRBJ1-6; tentative D call: TRBD1 (5 bases). Between the trimmed V and J ends, which lost 3 bases and 5 bases, there was a span of 9 bases. The germline V gene has CDR1 SGHNT and CDR2 YYREEE (reference sequence). The CDR3 contains 14 residues. CDR3 in DNA: TGTGCCAGCAGCTGGGGGACTAATAATTCACCCCTCCACTTT. Its protein is CASSWGTNNSPLHF.